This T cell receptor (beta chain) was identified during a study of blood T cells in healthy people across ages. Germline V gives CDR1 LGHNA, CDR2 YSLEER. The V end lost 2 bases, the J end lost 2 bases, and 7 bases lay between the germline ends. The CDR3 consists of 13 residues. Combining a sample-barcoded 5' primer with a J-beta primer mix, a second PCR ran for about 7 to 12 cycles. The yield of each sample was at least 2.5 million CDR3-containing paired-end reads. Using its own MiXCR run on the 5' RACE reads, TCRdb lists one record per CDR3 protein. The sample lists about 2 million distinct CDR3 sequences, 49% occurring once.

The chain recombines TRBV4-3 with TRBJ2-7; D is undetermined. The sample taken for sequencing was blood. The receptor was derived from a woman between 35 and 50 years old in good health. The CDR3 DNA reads TGCGCCAGCAGCCAAAGATTAACCTACGAGCAGTACTTC. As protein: CASSQRLTYEQYF.